The 13 T cell receptor beta chains listed next were all sequenced from one sample in a study of T cell responses to AZD1222 COVID-19 vaccine. Some clones are missing from TCRdb's copy, which holds only in-frame ones; the method was immunoSEQ multiplex PCR. The sample has 100,000 to 120,000 clones; about 91% are singletons. This material consisted of peripheral blood, taken 28 days after the second AZD1222 dose. The receptors were gathered from an adult who received the AZD1222 COVID-19 vaccine.

V usage is TRBV19 and J usage is TRBJ2-5; D could derive from TRBD1 or TRBD2 (5 bases each). The germline CDR1 and CDR2 sequences are LNHDA and SQIVND (reference sequence). The CDR3 spans 18 residues. V was shortened by 3 bases and J by 7 bases, with 27 bases between the two germline ends. CDR3 loop: CASSMQAVMHFKRGTQYF. The CDR3 DNA sequence: TGTGCCAGTAGTATGCAGGCGGTCATGCACTTCAAGAGGGGGACCCAGTACTTC.

This clone was counted between two and nine times. J is TRBJ1-5 and V is TRBV6-1; 7 nucleotides match TRBD1. Germline V gene data show CDR1 as MNHNS and CDR2 as SASEGT. This CDR3 has 15 residues. V gave up 3 bases and J gave up 5 bases; unmatched junction bases: 7. This chain's CDR3 is CASSERPGGHQPQHF. CDR3 bases: TGTGCCAGCAGTGAGAGGCCAGGGGGGCATCAGCCCCAGCATTTT.

The chain combines TRBV5-4 with TRBJ1-2, with 7 nucleotides matching TRBD1. The CDR3 is made up of 15 amino acids. V lost 3 bases to trimming and J lost 2 bases; unmatched junction nucleotides: 7. The germline gives CDR1 SGHNT, CDR2 YYREEE (reference sequence). The DNA for the CDR3 is TGTGCCAGCAGCTCGGACGGGACAGCCAACTATGGCTACACCTTC. Translation: CASSSDGTANYGYTF.

The chain employs TRBV6-5 and TRBJ1-6, with TRBD1 identical over 7 bases. The CDR3 has 14 residues. V lost 6 bases, J lost 14 bases, and 13 bases stayed unmatched. Germline lookup yields CDR1 MNHEY and CDR2 SVGAGI. The CDR3 region is CASRSRQGIFTLHF. In DNA form, the CDR3 reads TGTGCCAGCAGATCTCGACAGGGAATTTTCACCCTCCACTTT.

The rearrangement joins TRBV3-1 (or the pseudogene TRBV3-2) to TRBJ1-2; a weak D match, TRBD1 (5 bases). V lost 0 bases to trimming and J lost 6 bases, with 11 bases between them. CDR1 is LGHDT and CDR2 is YNNKEL in the germline V gene (reference sequence). CDR3 length: 14 residues. CDR3 in amino acids: CASSQEGHRNGYTF. CDR3 nucleotide sequence: TGTGCCAGCAGCCAAGAGGGGCACCGCAATGGCTACACCTTC.

V is TRBV6-1 and J is TRBJ2-7; D possibly matches TRBD1 or TRBD2 (5 bases each). Germline lookup yields CDR1 MNHNS and CDR2 SASEGT. The germline V and J ends were trimmed by 2 bases and 2 bases, with 10 bases remaining between them. CDR3 size: 14 residues. In nucleotides, the CDR3 is TGTGCCAGCAGTGAATTCGGGGCAGCCTACGAGCAGTACTTC. Protein sequence: CASSEFGAAYEQYF.

This sequence joins TRBV7-3 and TRBJ1-4, with no clear D. The germline V gene has CDR1 SGHTA and CDR2 FQGTGA. Between the trimmed V and J ends, which lost 5 bases and 2 bases, there was a span of 12 bases. CDR3 length: 15 residues. The CDR3 loop is CASSPSGGTNEKLFF. For the CDR3, the DNA is TGTGCCAGCAGCCCCTCCGGAGGGACTAATGAAAAACTGTTTTTT.

This chain uses TRBV18 with TRBJ2-7; 11 nucleotides align to TRBD1. CDR1 is KGHSH and CDR2 is LQKENI in the germline V gene. The CDR3 has 15 amino acids. V shed 6 bases and J 6 bases; nucleotides not matched to a gene: 10. CDR3 in amino acids: CASSRIGQGAGEQYF. DNA of the CDR3: TGTGCCAGCTCCCGAATAGGACAGGGGGCCGGCGAGCAGTACTTC.

The V gene is TRBV7-9, the J gene TRBJ2-7; 7 bases map to TRBD1. The CDR3 contains 18 residues. V lost 0 bases to trimming and J lost 1 base; unmatched junction nucleotides: 12. CDR1 is SEHNR, CDR2 FQNEAQ, per germline (reference sequence). The CDR3 bases are TGTGCCAGCAGCTTAGCGCCCGACGGGACAGTGAGATCCTACGAGCAGTACTTC. It is translated as CASSLAPDGTVRSYEQYF.

This clone was seen a few times. The rearrangement joins TRBV7-8 to TRBJ2-2; the match to TRBD1 covers 9 bases. Per germline, CDR1 SGHVS and CDR2 FQNEAQ. V shed 6 bases, J shed 4 bases, and the junction held 6 bases outside the gene matches. This CDR3 is built from 15 residues. The CDR3 bases are TGTGCCAGCAGAGGCGGGACAGGGCCCACCGGGGAGCTGTTTTTT. Amino acid sequence: CASRGGTGPTGELFF.

J is TRBJ2-5 and V is TRBV29-1; the match to TRBD1 covers 9 bases. CDR1 and CDR2 from the germline V gene are SQVTM and ANQGSEA. This CDR3 comprises 14 residues. Unmatched junction bases numbered 9, after V lost 6 bases and J lost 4 bases. The CDR3 DNA reads TGCAGCGTCCAACCGGGACAGGGTGTAGAGACCCAGTACTTC. This codes for CSVQPGQGVETQYF.

This rearrangement joins TRBV4-3 to TRBJ2-7; 10 bases fit TRBD2. This CDR3 contains 17 residues. CDR1 and CDR2 from the germline V gene are LGHNA and YSLEER. V dropped 0 bases and J dropped 3; count of bases not matched to a gene: 8. The CDR3: CASSQDLSASGGYEQYF. Written as DNA, the CDR3 is TGCGCCAGCAGCCAAGACTTATCGGCTAGCGGGGGCTACGAGCAGTACTTC.

The V and J genes are TRBV4-1 and TRBJ1-2; TRBD1 is a possible D gene (5 bases). The ends were cut back, 3 bases at V and 3 bases at J, with 11 bases in the middle. Germline V gives CDR1 MGHRA, CDR2 YSYEKL. The CDR3 runs 14 residues. Written as DNA, the CDR3 is TGCGCCAGCAGCCAGGAACCAGGGTACTATGGCTACACCTTC. The encoded protein is CASSQEPGYYGYTF.